Here is one TCR beta chain with its context. Its target is not known. The authors sorted naive CD8 T cells as CD8+CD4-CCR7+CD45RA+. MiXCR was run by TCRdb on the PCR reads, yielding one entry per CDR3 protein. The sample has around 470,000 distinct CDR3 sequences, under 30% seen once. The data were taken from a study of molecular identifiers for immune sequencing clone quantification. Study-wide findings and caveats: Investigators reportedly could detect spiked Jurkat TCR RNA from one cell among over 900,000 naive cells.

The sequenced material came from naive CD8+ T cells from blood, with Jurkat cell RNA spiked in. Subset in this sample: FACS-sorted CD8+CD4-CCR7+CD45RA+ naive T cells. The source is a human donor in good health. Some libraries in this study had Jurkat cell RNA spiked in.

The CDR3 DNA sequence: TGTGCCAGCAGTCCCGTGGATAGCGGGAGGCCCGATGAGCAGTTCTTC. Translation: CASSPVDSGRPDEQFF. V and J are TRBV27 and TRBJ2-1; the match to TRBD2 covers 10 bases. V gave up 5 bases and J gave up 8 bases; unmatched junction bases: 12. The CDR3 has 16 residues. Germline lookup yields CDR1 MNHEY and CDR2 SMNVEV (reference sequence).